Presented here are 3 T cell receptor beta chains from one specimen sequenced in a study of T-cell reconstitution after alpha-beta-depleted transplantation in children. Preparation of the TCRbeta library involved a method that used unique molecular identifiers. MiXCR, applied by TCRdb to the PCR reads, yields one record per CDR3 protein. The repertoire consists of over 15,000 distinct CDR3 sequences, with just over 5% occurring once and the leading ten covering under 8.5%. The specimen comprised PBMCs, sampled before TCRalphabeta/CD19-depleted stem cell transplant. All receptors derive from a boy aged 5-17 years with acute lymphoblastic leukemia, due to receive a stem cell transplant.

There are a few counts of this clonotype. The rearrangement joins TRBV7-2 to TRBJ1-6; 7 bases align to TRBD1. Trimming at V came to 1 base and at J to 6 bases, leaving 3 bases not matched to a gene. The CDR3 sequence is 15 residues long. CDR1 is SGHTA, CDR2 FQGNSA, per germline. Here the CDR3 DNA reads TGTGCCAGCAGCTTAGGACAGGGCCGTAATTCACCCCTCCACTTT. Protein sequence: CASSLGQGRNSPLHF.

This clonotype qualifies as medium-sized. J is TRBJ1-1 and V is TRBV12-3 or TRBV12-4; D uncertain. The CDR3 covers 12 residues. Trimming stripped 5 bases from V and 11 bases from J, with 15 bases between. CDR3: CASSPDGLSAFF. The CDR3 region has the DNA TGTGCCAGCAGTCCGGACGGACTGAGTGCTTTCTTT.

There are many counts of this clonotype. The chain recombines TRBV12-3 or TRBV12-4 with TRBJ1-1; possible D gene TRBD1, 6 bases. The V end lost 6 bases, the J end lost 8 bases, and 22 bases lay between the germline ends. CDR3 length equals 15 residues. CDR3 loop: CASSSPGSGGLEAFF. The DNA for the CDR3 is TGTGCCAGCAGCTCCCCGGGCTCCGGGGGCCTAGAAGCTTTCTTT.